This T cell receptor (beta chain) was captured in a study of blood T cell repertoires in COVID-19 (TCRdb year 2020). About the full investigation: Collaborator samples came from the United States, Italy and Spain and covered acute and convalescent phases of COVID-19. The material from the prospective study consisted of cDNA or gDNA derived from T cells, B-cell-depleted T cells, or PBMCs. Subjects who had been exposed to COVID-19, were actively infected with it, or had recovered from it provided the deeply sampled blood TCRbeta repertoires that made up the dataset. The repertoires were made available in a free public database intended to serve as a resource for research on the immune response to SARS-CoV-2. The samples were drawn from two sources: the first 160 participants of the ongoing ImmuneRACE study, and over 1,000 subjects contributed by 6 global collaborators. The sample metadata nearly always contained a de-identified subject ID, COVID-19 status, age in years and sex. Where HLA class I and class II types were available, the types were taken from metadata supplied by the sample provider, not from assay-based typing. Beyond this particular receptor, the publication reports: Clinical and demographic metadata were provided uncurated, with the amount varying by source and participant.

The CDR3 numbers 13 residues from cysteine through phenylalanine. The kept DNA is CDR3 alone, 39 bases in frame from the first base. The V end loses 3 bases and the J end loses 11 bases, and a stretch of 16 bases separates them. Per the germline V gene, MGHRA is the CDR1 and YSYEKL is the CDR2. Remarks on this clone: No antigen is known for it. No base-level quality is on record; no much larger clone is a single base apart.

The immunoSEQ Assay, a bias-controlled multiplex PCR, was used to amplify TCRbeta CDR3 regions from genomic DNA. Turning to the authors' computational methods: The number of nucleated cells in each sample was estimated by amplification of reference gene primers within the assay. Sequence reads were collapsed and filtered to measure the absolute abundance of every unique TCRbeta CDR3 rearrangement. Productive Simpson clonality was computed per sample as the square root of Simpson's diversity index over productive rearrangements. In TCRdb, the immuneACCESS table is reduced to in-frame sequences with V and J assigned. These tables do not hold every clone; where another copy was compared, an unresolved V gene accounts for under half, and the others remain unexplained. V and J calls and clone size are as listed in that table; D and trimming were resolved from the DNA. For this sample the table gives fewer than 350,000 clones, of which under 95% were detected only once. The leading ten clones occupy roughly 2% of the sample.

In the prospective study, participants were about 18 to 95 years old, resided in fewer than 25 geographic areas of the United States, and were enrolled through a virtual design. In the prospective study, cohorts were assigned on the basis of participant-reported clinical history obtained from a screening survey and a study questionnaire. In the prospective study, whole blood, serum and a nasopharyngeal or oropharyngeal swab were collected from each participant by mobile phlebotomists. Over a roughly two-month period, participants in the prospective study had the option of providing additional blood draws and questionnaires. Before DNA extraction, blood samples from the prospective study were shipped at room temperature or frozen.

In this chain, TRBV4-1 is recombined with TRBJ1-1, with TRBD1 perhaps the D gene, on 6 matching bases. Material: PBMCs or T cells enriched from blood (not recorded which). This TCR was sampled from a woman aged 40 to 50 with acute COVID-19. The DNA sequence is TGCGCCAGCAGCCAGCGGACAGCGCGGGAGGCTTTCTTT. It is translated as CASSQRTAREAFF.